A selection of T cell receptor beta chains follows, all from one sample in a study of shared clonotypes between healthy human individuals. Measured with immunoSEQ multiplex PCR; TCRdb has only the in-frame clones, and not every one. Here the sample spans 450,000 to 700,000 clones, roughly 96% being singletons. Material: naive CD8+ T cells sorted from blood. The receptor source for this set is a woman aged 30 to 39 in good health. The CDR3 runs from the conserved cysteine through the conserved F or W. D genes are given only for firm matches. Clone size is shown for a subset of rows, as once, few, many or a class of expanded clone.

j_call: TRBJ1-3; clone_size: .; d_call: .; v_call: TRBV28; cdr3_nt: TGTGCCAGCAGTTCAGGGCTTGGAAACACCATATATTTT; cdr3_aa: CASSSGLGNTIYF
j_call: TRBJ2-3; clone_size: .; d_call: .; v_call: TRBV30; cdr3_nt: TGTGCCTGGAGTAGCATAGGGAGCACAGATACGCAGTATTTT; cdr3_aa: CAWSSIGSTDTQYF
j_call: TRBJ2-2; clone_size: .; d_call: .; v_call: TRBV5-6; cdr3_nt: TGTGCCAGCAGCTTGGCCGGGGCCACGGACACCGGGGAGCTGTTTTTT; cdr3_aa: CASSLAGATDTGELFF
j_call: TRBJ1-2; clone_size: once; d_call: TRBD1; v_call: TRBV4-2; cdr3_nt: TGTGCCAGCAGCCAAGATACGGGACAGGGTATCTATGGCTACACCTTC; cdr3_aa: CASSQDTGQGIYGYTF
j_call: TRBJ1-5; clone_size: .; d_call: TRBD1; v_call: TRBV27; cdr3_nt: TGTGCCAGCAGCTTTAGACAGGGCCTTCAGCCCCAGCATTTT; cdr3_aa: CASSFRQGLQPQHF
j_call: TRBJ1-5; clone_size: .; d_call: TRBD1; v_call: TRBV27; cdr3_nt: TGTGCCAGCAGTCAGACAGGGATCAATCAGCCCCAGCATTTT; cdr3_aa: CASSQTGINQPQHF
j_call: TRBJ2-7; clone_size: .; d_call: .; v_call: TRBV7-9; cdr3_nt: TGTGCCAGCAGCACCCGGGACATCCTCTACGAGCAGTACTTC; cdr3_aa: CASSTRDILYEQYF
j_call: TRBJ2-3; clone_size: .; d_call: TRBD2; v_call: TRBV9; cdr3_nt: TGTGCCAGCAACCCTCCGGGGGGACCAGATACGCAGTATTTT; cdr3_aa: CASNPPGGPDTQYF
j_call: TRBJ1-1; clone_size: .; d_call: TRBD1; v_call: TRBV7-9; cdr3_nt: TGTGCCAGCAGCTTCGGGACAGGAAAAAGGTTGGAGAACACTGAAGCTTTCTTT; cdr3_aa: CASSFGTGKRLENTEAFF
j_call: TRBJ2-3; clone_size: .; d_call: TRBD2; v_call: TRBV27; cdr3_nt: TGTGCCAGCAACGTACTAGCGGGAATAGATACGCAGTATTTT; cdr3_aa: CASNVLAGIDTQYF
j_call: TRBJ2-1; clone_size: .; d_call: .; v_call: TRBV9; cdr3_nt: TGTGCCAGCAGCCCACCTCGGGGGTCCTACAATGAGCAGTTCTTC; cdr3_aa: CASSPPRGSYNEQFF
j_call: TRBJ2-2; clone_size: .; d_call: .; v_call: TRBV2; cdr3_nt: TGTGCCAGCATGTTGAACACCGGGGAGCTGTTTTTT; cdr3_aa: CASMLNTGELFF
j_call: TRBJ1-1; clone_size: .; d_call: .; v_call: TRBV18; cdr3_nt: TGTGCCAGCTCACTGTTCACAGGTAACACTGAAGCTTTCTTT; cdr3_aa: CASSLFTGNTEAFF
j_call: TRBJ2-7; clone_size: .; d_call: TRBD1; v_call: TRBV2; cdr3_nt: TGTGCCAGCAGGGGGACAGGGGGCGATTTAAGCTCCTACGAGCAGTACTTC; cdr3_aa: CASRGTGGDLSSYEQYF
j_call: TRBJ2-7; clone_size: .; d_call: .; v_call: TRBV7-2; cdr3_nt: TGTGCCAGCAGCTCGGACACCTCCTACGAGCAGTACTTC; cdr3_aa: CASSSDTSYEQYF
j_call: TRBJ2-7; clone_size: once; d_call: .; v_call: TRBV27; cdr3_nt: TGTGCCAGCAGTGAAGGAGGTACGGTGTGGGAGCAGTACTTC; cdr3_aa: CASSEGGTVWEQYF
j_call: TRBJ2-3; clone_size: .; d_call: TRBD2; v_call: TRBV19; cdr3_nt: TGTGCCAGTAGTAGACTAGCGGGAGGGCCATTTGAAGATACGCAGTATTTT; cdr3_aa: CASSRLAGGPFEDTQYF
j_call: TRBJ1-3; clone_size: .; d_call: TRBD1; v_call: TRBV5-8; cdr3_nt: TGTGCCAGCAGCACCCACTACACAGGGGCTGGAAACACCATATATTTT; cdr3_aa: CASSTHYTGAGNTIYF
j_call: TRBJ2-7; clone_size: .; d_call: TRBD2; v_call: TRBV28; cdr3_nt: TGTGCCAGCAGTCTATCACTAGCGACGTACGAGCAGTACTTC; cdr3_aa: CASSLSLATYEQYF
j_call: TRBJ2-2; clone_size: .; d_call: .; v_call: TRBV10-2; cdr3_nt: TGCGCCAGCAGTGCCCGGGACCGTTACACCGGGGAGCTGTTTTTT; cdr3_aa: CASSARDRYTGELFF
j_call: TRBJ1-2; clone_size: .; d_call: TRBD1; v_call: TRBV7-2; cdr3_nt: TGTGCCAGCAGCACCATGGGACAGGCATTCTATGGCTACACCTTC; cdr3_aa: CASSTMGQAFYGYTF
j_call: TRBJ2-7; clone_size: .; d_call: .; v_call: TRBV28; cdr3_nt: TGTGCCAGCACTGCTACAGGTTCCCTATCCTACGAGCAGTACTTC; cdr3_aa: CASTATGSLSYEQYF
j_call: TRBJ2-2; clone_size: .; d_call: TRBD1; v_call: TRBV28; cdr3_nt: TGTGCCAGCAGTTTTTATGGGACAGGCCTGTGGAACACCGGGGAGCTGTTTTTT; cdr3_aa: CASSFYGTGLWNTGELFF
j_call: TRBJ1-1; clone_size: .; d_call: .; v_call: TRBV28; cdr3_nt: TGTGCCAGCAGATTAGACACGAACACTGAAGCTTTCTTT; cdr3_aa: CASRLDTNTEAFF